These 28 T cell receptor beta chains came from one sample sequenced in a study of T-cell reconstitution after alpha-beta-depleted transplantation in children. Preparing the TCRbeta library involved the use of unique molecular identifiers. TCRdb processed the PCR reads anew with MiXCR; each CDR3 protein has one entry. This sample carries approximately 400,000 distinct CDR3 sequences, about 17% of them seen once, and the ten largest clones take 29%. The material sequenced was PBMCs, mostly from graft donor cells, taken 360 days after TCRalphabeta/CD19-depleted stem cell transplant. The receptors shown here come from a boy under three years old who had a stem cell transplant for Wiskott-Aldrich syndrome, so the T cells may come from the graft donor.

The chain is built from TRBV5-1 and TRBJ2-1; D uncertain. Germline V gene sequence: CDR1 SGHRS, CDR2 YFSETQ. V lost 1 base and J lost 6, with 11 bases in between. The CDR3 has 14 amino acids. In nucleotides, the CDR3 is TGCGCCAGCAGCTTGTGGGATAGCCGCAATGAGCAGTTCTTC. It encodes CASSLWDSRNEQFF.

This clonotype was detected a few times. This sequence joins TRBV10-3 and TRBJ1-1; D not certain. Trimming left V 0 bases short and J 7 bases short, with 12 bases between. Germline V gives CDR1 ENHRY, CDR2 SYGVKD. The CDR3 consists of 14 residues. The CDR3 is CAISESSPMGEAFF. The CDR3 DNA sequence: TGTGCCATCAGTGAGTCGAGTCCTATGGGTGAAGCTTTCTTT.

In this sample, this clonotype turned up a few times. V usage is TRBV27 and J usage is TRBJ2-4; 9 bases map to TRBD2. This CDR3 spans 20 amino acids. The ends lost 1 base at V and 3 bases at J; junction bases unmatched: 16. Germline V gene sequence: CDR1 MNHEY, CDR2 SMNVEV (reference sequence). CDR3 protein: CASSLFNPGLAGFVKNIQYF. CDR3 coding DNA: TGTGCCAGCAGTTTATTTAACCCCGGGCTAGCGGGATTTGTCAAAAACATTCAGTACTTC.

This chain joins TRBV12-3 or TRBV12-4 and TRBJ2-7, with D perhaps matching TRBD2 (6 bases). Trimming left V 4 bases short and J 2 bases short, with 12 bases between. The CDR3 totals 14 residues. The CDR3 bases are TGTGCCAGCAGTTCGGCTAGCGCAACCTACGAGCAGTACTTC. It translates to CASSSASATYEQYF.

V and J are TRBV5-6 and TRBJ1-2; no clear D. In germline, CDR1 is SGHDT, CDR2 YYEEEE. The CDR3 is 13 residues long. V lost 0 bases to trimming and J lost 8 bases, with 11 bases between them. The CDR3 nucleotides are TGTGCCAGCAGCTTGGGTACTCCAGGCGGCTACACCTTC. Translation gives CASSLGTPGGYTF. Full variable domain (missing parts from reference TRBV5-6 and TRBJ1-2): DAGVTQSPTHLIKTRGQQVTLRCSPKSGHDTVSWYQQALGQGPQFIFQYYEEEERQRGNFPDRFSGHQFPNYSSELNVNALLLGDSALYLCASSLGTPGGYTFGSGTRLTVV.

This clonotype has a handful of counts. The chain is built from TRBV6-5 and TRBJ2-3, with D tentatively TRBD2 (6 bases). This CDR3 is built from 15 residues. Germline CDR1 MNHEY, CDR2 SVGAGI. Trimming removed 5 bases from V and 2 bases from J, with 14 bases in between. The CDR3 DNA follows: TGTGCCAGCAGTAACCGGGACTGGTCCACAGATACGCAGTATTTT. Protein: CASSNRDWSTDTQYF.

In its sample, this clonotype was seen many times. This chain links TRBV5-1 with TRBJ2-1; D possibly corresponds to TRBD1 (5 bases). Trimming shortened V by 1 base and J by 4 bases, and 15 bases separated the two germline ends. This CDR3 comprises 16 residues. The germline gives CDR1 SGHRS, CDR2 YFSETQ. The CDR3 reads CASSLPTGRLYNEQFF. CDR3 DNA: TGCGCCAGCAGCTTGCCAACAGGACGGTTATACAATGAGCAGTTCTTC.

The V gene is TRBV28, the J gene TRBJ2-1, with 12 bases aligning to TRBD2. The CDR3 is 16 residues long. J gave up 12 bases and V 2 bases, and 11 bases lay outside the gene matches. Germline V gives CDR1 MDHEN, CDR2 SYDVKM. The CDR3 sequence: CASSLPHLAGGRRQFF. CDR3 sequence (DNA): TGTGCCAGCAGTTTACCCCATCTAGCGGGGGGGCGGCGGCAGTTCTTC.

The chain joins TRBV7-2 to TRBJ2-3; D remains ambiguous. This CDR3 spans 15 amino acids. Germline V CDR1 and CDR2: SGHTA, FQGNSA. Trimming left V 4 bases short and J 5 bases short, with 16 bases between. The CDR3 DNA follows: TGTGCCAGCAGCTCGCCGGGTCCCTTGATAGATACGCAGTATTTT. The encoded protein is CASSSPGPLIDTQYF. The complete variable domain, with remaining parts taken from reference TRBV7-2 and TRBJ2-3, reads GAGVSQSPSNKVTEKGKDVELRCDPISGHTALYWYRQSLGQGLEFLIYFQGNSAPDKSGLPSDRFSAERTGGSVSTLTIQRTQQEDSAVYLCASSSPGPLIDTQYFGPGTRLTVL.

The chain joins TRBV29-1 to TRBJ2-1; a possible D gene is TRBD2 (5 bases). V dropped 6 bases and J dropped 2 bases, with 17 bases sitting between them. CDR1 is SQVTM and CDR2 is ANQGSEA in the germline V gene. The CDR3 loop spans 15 amino acids. CDR3 coding DNA: TGCAGCGTCCTACCAATGGGAGTCGCCTACAATGAGCAGTTCTTC. Translated, it gives CSVLPMGVAYNEQFF.

V is TRBV6-2 or TRBV6-3 and J is TRBJ2-2; TRBD2 might be the D (7 bases). This CDR3 spans 15 amino acids. Trimming cost V 5 bases and J 4 bases, with 14 bases left between them. Germline V gives CDR1 MNHEY, CDR2 SVGEGT. The DNA for the CDR3 is TGTGCCAGCAGTCCGCTGGGGGGGGCCACCGGGGAGCTGTTTTTT. Residues: CASSPLGGATGELFF.

The chain combines TRBV29-1 with TRBJ2-1; the match to TRBD2 covers 7 bases. This CDR3 has 15 residues. The germline gives CDR1 SQVTM, CDR2 ANQGSEA. J gave up 3 bases and V 5 bases, and 10 bases lay outside the gene matches. As DNA, the CDR3 is TGCAGCGTTCCCCCAGCGGGAAGGCTCTACAATGAGCAGTTCTTC. It codes for CSVPPAGRLYNEQFF.

This chain joins TRBV27 and TRBJ1-2; no definite D call. The CDR3 runs to 12 residues. Germline V lookup: CDR1 MNHEY, CDR2 SMNVEV (reference sequence). The V end lost 5 bases, the J end lost 8 bases, and 12 bases lay between the germline ends. CDR3 sequence (DNA): TGTGCCAGCAGTCCATACGGCGTGGGCTACACCTTC. It codes for CASSPYGVGYTF.

The chain employs TRBV10-3 and TRBJ2-2; no definite D call. V was shortened by 0 bases and J by 5 bases, with 13 bases between the two germline ends. The CDR3 spans 16 residues. Per the germline V gene, CDR1 is ENHRY and CDR2 is SYGVKD. The CDR3 coding sequence is TGTGCCATCAGTGAGTCAGCGCTACCCGGGACCGGGGAGCTGTTTTTT. As protein: CAISESALPGTGELFF.

The J gene is TRBJ2-1, the V gene TRBV9; 13 bases match TRBD2. J was trimmed by 8 bases and V by 3 bases; bases with no gene match: 5. This CDR3 has 15 residues. Germline CDR1 SGDLS, CDR2 YYNGEE. The CDR3 sequence: CASSGRLAGGHEQFF. CDR3 in DNA: TGTGCCAGCAGCGGAAGACTAGCGGGAGGTCATGAGCAGTTCTTC.

As regards this clonotype: At one end the junction does not follow the germline gene, possibly because of a read error. The chain has TRBV4-3 and TRBJ2-7, with 8 bases matching TRBD1. Germline V gives CDR1 LGHNA, CDR2 YSLEER. This CDR3 contains 14 residues. CDR3 protein: CASSQDIAETGVTF. The CDR3 DNA sequence: TGCGCCAGCAGCCAAGACATCGCGGAGACAGGGGTCACCTTC.

This chain links TRBV29-1 with TRBJ2-7, with D hard to call. This CDR3 region has 13 residues. The germline V gene encodes CDR1 SQVTM and CDR2 ANQGSEA. V lost 5 bases, J lost 1 base, and 12 bases lay in between. In DNA, the CDR3 is TGCAGCGTTCGGGCAGGTGGGTCCTACGAGCAGTACTTC. This sequence encodes CSVRAGGSYEQYF.

This clonotype was observed a few times. The chain joins TRBV28 to TRBJ1-1; 8 positions match TRBD1. This CDR3 region has 15 residues. V was pared by 6 bases and J by 5 bases, with 11 bases of the junction left unmatched. Per the germline V gene, CDR1 is MDHEN and CDR2 is SYDVKM. The CDR3 protein is CASSPGGQGGTEAFF. Written as DNA, the CDR3 is TGTGCCAGCAGCCCCGGAGGACAGGGCGGGACTGAAGCTTTCTTT.

The CDR3 DNA is TGTGCCAGCAGCTTACTGCGGGCTTCTTTCTACAATGAGCAGTTCTTC. It is translated as CASSLLRASFYNEQFF. The chain uses TRBV11-2 and TRBJ2-1, with D tentatively TRBD2 (5 bases). This CDR3 region has 16 residues. Trimming removed 2 bases from V and 3 bases from J, with 14 bases in between. Germline V gene sequence: CDR1 SGHAT, CDR2 FQNNGV.

This clonotype came up a few times. The genes are TRBV7-9 and TRBJ2-7; D is perhaps TRBD1 or TRBD2 (5 bases each). From germline, CDR1 is SEHNR and CDR2 FQNEAQ (reference sequence). The germline V and J ends were trimmed by 2 bases and 4 bases, with 12 bases remaining between them. The CDR3 totals 14 residues. CDR3 protein: CASSLSGTLYEQYF. The CDR3 DNA is TGTGCCAGCAGCTTAAGTGGGACGCTTTACGAGCAGTACTTC.

A word on this clonotype: Since a much larger clone is just one base distant, this may be a read error. The V call is TRBV10-3, the J call TRBJ2-7; the match to TRBD2 covers 7 bases. V shed 5 bases and J 9 bases; nucleotides not matched to a gene: 13. The CDR3 is 14 residues long. The germline gives CDR1 ENHRY, CDR2 SYGVKD. The CDR3: CAISPPAGVGVQYF. In DNA form, the CDR3 reads TGTGCCATCAGTCCCCCCGCGGGAGTGGGAGTGCAGTACTTC.

This clonotype was found a few times. V gene TRBV20-1 combines with J gene TRBJ1-5; 10 nucleotides line up with TRBD1. Germline trimming cut 6 bases from V and 4 bases from J; bases unmatched to any gene: 6. CDR1 is DFQATT and CDR2 is SNEGSKA in the germline V gene (reference sequence). This CDR3 has 14 residues. CDR3: CSARTGGANQPQHF. DNA of the CDR3: TGCAGTGCGAGGACAGGGGGGGCTAATCAGCCCCAGCATTTT.

The chain couples TRBV27 to TRBJ2-5; TRBD2 matches 13 bases. CDR1 is MNHEY, CDR2 SMNVEV, per germline (reference sequence). The CDR3 sequence is 16 residues long. After removal of 2 bases from V and 5 bases from J, the junction contained 5 bases not matched to a gene. For the CDR3, the DNA is TGTGCCAGCAGTTTACTACTAGCGGGAGGGAGGGAGACCCAGTACTTC. Amino acids: CASSLLLAGGRETQYF.

This clonotype turned up a few times. The chain uses TRBV4-1 and TRBJ2-7, with TRBD2 as a possible D gene (5 bases). V was pared by 0 bases and J by 1 base, with 10 bases between. Germline CDR1 MGHRA, CDR2 YSYEKL. The CDR3 consists of 15 residues. The CDR3 DNA reads TGCGCCAGCAGCCAAGAACAGCGGCTTTCCTACGAGCAGTACTTC. Encoded protein: CASSQEQRLSYEQYF.

This clonotype was seen a few times. V and J are TRBV7-2 and TRBJ2-3, with TRBD1 as a possible D gene (5 bases). Germline CDR1 reads SGHTA; CDR2 reads FQGNSA. The CDR3 totals 15 residues. V lost 5 bases and J lost 2, with 14 bases in between. The CDR3 sequence: CASSTRTGYTDTQYF. The CDR3 region has the DNA TGTGCCAGCAGCACCAGAACAGGATACACAGATACGCAGTATTTT. The full variable domain, rest sourced from reference TRBV7-2 and TRBJ2-3, is GAGVSQSPSNKVTEKGKDVELRCDPISGHTALYWYRQSLGQGLEFLIYFQGNSAPDKSGLPSDRFSAERTGGSVSTLTIQRTQQEDSAVYLCASSTRTGYTDTQYFGPGTRLTVL.

This sequence joins TRBV5-1 and TRBJ2-5; no clear D gene. In germline, CDR1 is SGHRS, CDR2 YFSETQ. The CDR3 runs 14 residues. Trimming took off 0 bases at V and 10 bases at J, with 16 bases between the two ends. This chain's CDR3 is CASSLEGPIWGQYF. In DNA, the CDR3 is TGCGCCAGCAGCTTGGAGGGCCCTATCTGGGGCCAGTACTTC.

The chain joins TRBV29-1 to TRBJ2-7, with a weak D call TRBD2 (5 bases). Trimming pared 5 bases from V and 0 bases from J, leaving 11 bases between. CDR3 length: 13 residues. From germline, CDR1 is SQVTM and CDR2 ANQGSEA. The CDR3 coding sequence is TGCAGCGTTCGGACTCAGAGCTCCTACGAGCAGTACTTC. Protein sequence: CSVRTQSSYEQYF.

Note on this clonotype: As the CDR3 is not closed by the conserved phenylalanine or tryptophan, this likely results from a read error. This chain links TRBV6-2 or TRBV6-3 with TRBJ2-5, with D possibly matching TRBD1 (5 bases). Trimming removed 7 bases from V and 0 bases from J, with 12 bases in between. Germline CDR1 reads MNHEY; CDR2 reads SVGEGT. The CDR3 is 14 amino acids. DNA of the CDR3: TGTGCCAGCACCCCCAAGGGGTACCAAGAGACCCAGTACCTC. It yields the protein CASTPKGYQETQYL.